Listed here are 25 T cell receptor beta chains from one sample, sequenced in a study of blood T cell repertoires in COVID-19. Profiling relied on immunoSEQ multiplex PCR, and the TCRdb table lists in-frame clones only, not all of them. The repertoire includes 200,000 to 250,000 clones, 90% of them detected once, and roughly 15% sits in the top ten. Sequenced material: PBMCs or T cells enriched from blood (not recorded which). The receptor set was obtained from a man younger than 40 who had been exposed to COVID-19.

The chain recombines TRBV9 with TRBJ1-2; TRBD1 might be the D (5 bases). This CDR3 contains 14 residues. CDR1 is SGDLS and CDR2 is YYNGEE in the germline V gene. With 0 bases removed from V and 5 bases from J, the gap between germline ends came to 11 bases. In DNA form, the CDR3 reads TGTGCCAGCAGCGTAGATTCGGAGGGGTATGGCTACACCTTC. Translated, it gives CASSVDSEGYGYTF.

The rearrangement uses TRBV7-2 and TRBJ1-1; maybe TRBD1 (6 bases). V was trimmed by 8 bases and J by 0 bases, leaving 16 bases between them. Germline V gene lookup returns CDR1 SGHTA and CDR2 FQGNSA. The CDR3 totals 15 residues. CDR3 nucleotides: TGTGCCAGCGGCTACCCCGGACAGCTGAACACTGAAGCTTTCTTT. Encoded protein: CASGYPGQLNTEAFF.

The V and J genes are TRBV4-2 and TRBJ1-1, with D possibly TRBD1 on 5 matching bases. The V end was cut by 0 bases, the J end by 4 bases, with 18 bases between. Germline lookup yields CDR1 LGHNA and CDR2 YNFKEQ. The CDR3 covers 17 residues. CDR3 in amino acids: CASSQDGIRQGGTEAFF. For the CDR3, the DNA is TGTGCCAGCAGCCAAGATGGAATTAGGCAGGGCGGCACTGAAGCTTTCTTT.

This chain uses TRBV11-2 with TRBJ2-1, with D possibly TRBD2 on 5 matching bases. Germline V gene data show CDR1 as SGHAT and CDR2 as FQNNGV. The CDR3 consists of 16 residues. Trimming took 2 bases from V and 7 from J, leaving 18 bases between them. The CDR3 reads CASSLRRLRERNEQFF. The CDR3 bases are TGTGCCAGCAGCTTAAGGCGTCTGAGGGAACGGAATGAGCAGTTCTTC.

This clone was seen once. The chain couples TRBV6-2 or TRBV6-3 to TRBJ2-7; 7 bases match TRBD1. Germline trimming cut 0 bases from V and 2 bases from J; bases unmatched to any gene: 7. This CDR3 region has 16 residues. Germline CDR1 reads MNHEY; CDR2 reads SVGEGT. The DNA of the CDR3 is TGTGCCAGCAGTTACTCTCTCGGGGACAGAACCTACGAGCAGTACTTC. It yields the protein CASSYSLGDRTYEQYF.

A few counts support this clone. V is TRBV2 and J is TRBJ2-7; D is possibly TRBD1 (7 bases). The germline V gene has CDR1 SNHLY and CDR2 FYNNEI. The CDR3 consists of 12 residues. Trimming took 6 bases from V and 7 from J, leaving 13 bases between them. The DNA for the CDR3 is TGTGCCAGCAGCACGACAGGGAGGGAGCAGTACTTC. The encoded protein is CASSTTGREQYF.

The chain carries TRBV4-1 and TRBJ1-4; TRBD1 is a possible D gene (5 bases). Looked up from germline, CDR1 is MGHRA and CDR2 is YSYEKL. Trimming cost V 3 bases and J 7 bases, with 15 bases left between them. The CDR3 is made up of 15 amino acids. This chain's CDR3 is CASSQPGVGIEKLFF. Here the CDR3 DNA reads TGCGCCAGCAGCCAGCCGGGGGTCGGGATTGAAAAACTGTTTTTT.

V gene TRBV29-1 combines with J gene TRBJ2-7; a weak D match, TRBD1 (5 bases). The germline V gene encodes CDR1 SQVTM and CDR2 ANQGSEA. This CDR3 has 15 residues. The ends were cut back, 4 bases at V and 0 bases at J, with 16 bases in the middle. The CDR3 coding sequence is TGCAGCGTTGTAGGTTCGGACAAGCCCTCCTACGAGCAGTACTTC. Its translation is CSVVGSDKPSYEQYF.

The chain carries TRBV6-5 and TRBJ2-7; D ambiguous. There are 13 residues in the CDR3. Germline assignment: CDR1 MNHEY and CDR2 SVGAGI. V was clipped by 7 bases and J by 0 bases, with 10 bases between them. CDR3 region: CASNAPSSYEQYF. For the CDR3, the DNA is TGTGCCAGCAATGCACCGAGCTCCTACGAGCAGTACTTC.

This rearrangement joins TRBV7-8 to TRBJ1-6; 10 bases map to TRBD1. V lost 2 bases, J lost 5 bases, and 6 bases stayed unmatched. This CDR3 contains 17 residues. The V gene's germline CDR1 is SGHVS and CDR2 FQNEAQ. In nucleotides, the CDR3 is TGTGCCAGCAGCTTACGTCGGGGGACAGGGGATAATTCACCCCTCCACTTT. This translates into CASSLRRGTGDNSPLHF.

This rearrangement joins TRBV24-1 to TRBJ1-4; D perhaps matches TRBD1 (5 bases). There are 14 residues in the CDR3. Trimming left V 4 bases short and J 8 bases short, with 13 bases between. Per germline, CDR1 KGHDR and CDR2 SFDVKD. CDR3 region: CATSDQGVGEKLFF. Here the CDR3 DNA reads TGTGCCACCAGTGACCAAGGGGTAGGAGAAAAACTGTTTTTT.

The rearrangement links TRBV3-1 (or the pseudogene TRBV3-2) to TRBJ1-2; unclear D gene. V was cut by 1 base and J by 2 bases, with 8 bases left in between. This CDR3 contains 14 residues. Germline CDR1 LGHDT, CDR2 YNNKEL (reference sequence). CDR3 in amino acids: CASSQGARNYGYTF. CDR3 coding DNA: TGTGCCAGCAGCCAAGGGGCTCGGAACTATGGCTACACCTTC.

This sequence joins TRBV12-3 or TRBV12-4 and TRBJ1-6; the D is unclear. The CDR3 length is 12 residues. V shed 2 bases and J shed 7 bases, with 3 bases lying between them. Here the CDR3 reads CASSLPNSPLHF. The DNA of the CDR3 is TGTGCCAGCAGTTTACCAAATTCACCCCTCCACTTT.

The chain joins TRBV4-1 to TRBJ2-7, with 7 bases aligning to TRBD2. Germline loops: CDR1 MGHRA, CDR2 YSYEKL. Trimming at V came to 3 bases and at J to 6 bases, leaving 5 bases not matched to a gene. CDR3 size: 13 residues. CDR3 nucleotide sequence: TGCGCCAGCAGCCATATCGGGAGGCTCGAGCAGTACTTC. Encoded protein: CASSHIGRLEQYF.

This chain uses TRBV6-5 with TRBJ1-2; 8 nucleotides line up with TRBD1. CDR3 length: 15 residues. J gave up 4 bases and V 5 bases, and 9 bases lay outside the gene matches. Germline assignment: CDR1 MNHEY and CDR2 SVGAGI. The CDR3 here is CASSQNRGEFYGYTF. The CDR3, as DNA: TGTGCCAGCAGTCAGAACAGGGGGGAATTCTATGGCTACACCTTC.

The CDR3 reads CASISGHYGYTF. DNA for the CDR3: TGTGCCAGCATTTCAGGGCACTATGGCTACACCTTC. The chain employs TRBV27 and TRBJ1-2, with a weak D call TRBD1 (5 bases). The CDR3 is made up of 12 amino acids. CDR1 and CDR2 (germline): MNHEY, SMNVEV (reference sequence). Trimming pared 7 bases from V and 3 bases from J, leaving 9 bases between.

This clone showed up just once. The same CDR3 is also encoded by other DNA sequences in this sample. The chain employs TRBV7-2 and TRBJ1-2; 12 nucleotides align to TRBD1. V was pared by 4 bases and J by 8 bases, with 2 bases of the junction left unmatched. This CDR3 region has 13 residues. CDR1 SGHTA and CDR2 FQGNSA come from the germline V gene. The CDR3 region is CASSSGTGGGYTF. The CDR3 DNA is TGTGCCAGCAGCTCCGGGACAGGGGGCGGCTACACCTTC. The entire variable domain, with the rest obtained from reference TRBV7-2 and TRBJ1-2, is as follows: GAGVSQSPSNKVTEKGKDVELRCDPISGHTALYWYRQSLGQGLEFLIYFQGNSAPDKSGLPSDRFSAERTGGSVSTLTIQRTQQEDSAVYLCASSSGTGGGYTFGSGTRLTVV.

The chain recombines TRBV7-2 with TRBJ1-5; D unresolved. Germline values: CDR1 SGHTA, CDR2 FQGNSA. The V end was cut by 4 bases, the J end by 5 bases, with 6 bases between. CDR3 length equals 12 residues. The CDR3 DNA reads as TGTGCCAGCAGCTCAGATTATCAGCCCCAGCATTTT. Translation gives CASSSDYQPQHF.

V usage is TRBV7-9 and J usage is TRBJ1-5; 11 bases line up with TRBD1. Germline V gene lookup returns CDR1 SEHNR and CDR2 FQNEAQ (reference sequence). V was pared by 5 bases and J by 4 bases, with 7 bases of the junction left unmatched. The CDR3 is made up of 16 amino acids. For the CDR3, the DNA is TGTGCCAGCAGCCCGCTAGGGACAGGGGGAAATCAGCCCCAGCATTTT. This translates into CASSPLGTGGNQPQHF.

This rearrangement joins TRBV7-2 to TRBJ2-2; D call uncertain. Germline V lookup: CDR1 SGHTA, CDR2 FQGNSA. V was pared by 5 bases and J by 5 bases, with 9 bases between. The CDR3 contains 13 residues. The CDR3 reads CASSPQFTGELFF. Written as DNA, the CDR3 is TGTGCCAGCAGCCCCCAATTTACCGGGGAGCTGTTTTTT.

This chain connects TRBV7-2 to TRBJ1-2, with D possibly TRBD1 on 5 matching bases. Germline V CDR1 and CDR2: SGHTA, FQGNSA. V was clipped by 5 bases and J by 3 bases, with 10 bases between them. The length of the CDR3 is 13 residues. The chain's CDR3 is CASSVDTYYGYTF. CDR3 sequence (DNA): TGTGCCAGCAGCGTGGACACCTACTATGGCTACACCTTC.

The genes are TRBV3-1 (or the pseudogene TRBV3-2) and TRBJ2-1; 10 bases fit TRBD2. CDR1 is LGHDT, CDR2 YNNKEL, per germline (reference sequence). This CDR3 region has 15 residues. V was clipped by 7 bases and J by 9 bases; unmatched bases: 12. The CDR3 sequence is CASTPLAGFMGEQFF. DNA of the CDR3: TGTGCCAGCACCCCACTAGCGGGGTTTATGGGTGAGCAGTTCTTC.

The genes are TRBV7-8 and TRBJ1-1; TRBD1 is a possible D gene (5 bases). The CDR3 consists of 14 residues. Germline CDR1 SGHVS, CDR2 FQNEAQ. The germline V and J ends were trimmed by 4 bases and 6 bases, with 15 bases remaining between them. DNA for the CDR3: TGTGCCAGCAGCTCGGCGGGGGGTGCGGCTGAAGCTTTCTTT. The encoded protein is CASSSAGGAAEAFF.

As for this clone: Other DNA sequences in this specimen translate into the identical CDR3. The chain recombines TRBV19 with TRBJ2-7, with D possibly TRBD2 on 6 matching bases. The CDR3 covers 14 residues. Trimming removed 3 bases from V and 0 bases from J, with 9 bases in between. Germline V CDR1 and CDR2: LNHDA, SQIVND (reference sequence). The CDR3 DNA reads as TGTGCCAGTAGTATCGGGGGAAGCTCCTACGAGCAGTACTTC. The encoded protein is CASSIGGSSYEQYF.

This clone appeared once. The rearrangement uses TRBV3-1 (or the pseudogene TRBV3-2) and TRBJ1-4; weak D call: TRBD1 (5 bases). From germline, CDR1 is LGHDT and CDR2 YNNKEL (reference sequence). CDR3 length: 15 residues. With 0 bases removed from V and 3 bases from J, the gap between germline ends came to 8 bases. The CDR3 sequence is CASSQDPGSNEKLFF. The CDR3 region has the DNA TGTGCCAGCAGCCAAGATCCAGGGTCTAATGAAAAACTGTTTTTT.